The clone carrying this TCR beta chain was recorded at least ten times. What it binds is not known. This sample stems from a study of T-cell memory formation after mild COVID-19. Study conclusions and caveats: The appearance of some responding clones in pre-infection memory suggested that cross-reactive memory joined. Day 37-peaking second-wave clones had unconfirmed SARS-CoV-2 specificity. Contracting clones localized mainly to CM and EM when CD4+ and mainly to EMRA when CD8+.

Constant-segment primers and 5'RACE yielded cDNA libraries for TCR alpha and TCR beta, each carrying sample barcodes and UMIs. TCRdb reprocessed the 5' RACE reads via MiXCR and lists one record per CDR3 protein. The repertoire includes a few hundred thousand distinct CDR3 sequences, roughly 15% of them detected once, and about 22% sits in the top ten. The CDR3 extends over 13 amino acids. Germline lookup yields CDR1 SGHRS and CDR2 YFSETQ. The trim removed 5 bases at V and 6 bases at J, leaving 4 bases unmatched. The sequencing sample was made of PBMCs or a T cell subset sorted from them (not recorded which). The V and J genes are TRBV5-1 and TRBJ2-4, with 8 bases matching TRBD1. This TCR derives from a young man who had mild COVID-19 (a few samples of this study predate the infection). Cell type and time point are not known. The CDR3 is CASRPTGGNIQYF. In DNA, the CDR3 is TGCGCCAGCAGACCTACAGGGGGAAACATTCAGTACTTC.